This T cell receptor (beta chain) originates from a study of blood T cell repertoires in COVID-19. Trimming pared 3 bases from V and 5 bases from J, leaving 16 bases between. The CDR3 is 16 amino acids. Germline V gives CDR1 MDHEN, CDR2 SYDVKM. The table came from immunoSEQ multiplex PCR; TCRdb's copy has only in-frame clones and leaves some out. The data show around 250,000 clones, approximately 90% seen once. The chain carries TRBV28 and TRBJ1-4, with D possibly being TRBD1 (6 bases). Material: PBMCs or T cells enriched from blood (not recorded which). This TCR derives from a man aged 18 to 29 who had recovered from COVID-19. In nucleotides, the CDR3 is TGTGCCAGCAGTTTCCCGAACCAGGGGATGAATGAAAAACTGTTTTTT. Translating gives CASSFPNQGMNEKLFF.